Each of the 8 T cell receptor beta chains below was sequenced from the same sample in a study of blood T cell repertoires in COVID-19. TCRdb keeps only in-frame clones here, not all; method: immunoSEQ multiplex PCR. The table lists around 130,000 clones, over 70% of them singletons. Sequenced: peripheral blood. The receptors shown here come from a man aged 55 to 70 with active or convalescent COVID-19.

This clone appeared once. The chain is built from TRBV7-6 and TRBJ2-1; the match to TRBD1 covers 7 bases. The CDR3 loop spans 15 amino acids. V lost 5 bases and J lost 2; bases outside the gene matches: 6. CDR1 and CDR2 (germline): SGHVS, FNYEAQ. The CDR3 loop reads CASSNRQGAYNEQFF. The CDR3 region has the DNA TGTGCCAGCAGCAATAGACAGGGCGCCTACAATGAGCAGTTCTTC.

The V and J genes are TRBV3-1 (or the pseudogene TRBV3-2) and TRBJ2-3; the D is unclear. In germline, CDR1 is LGHDT, CDR2 YNNKEL (reference sequence). This CDR3 has 12 residues. Trimming stripped 3 bases from V and 6 bases from J, with 7 bases between. CDR3 loop: CASSQVADTQYF. As DNA, the CDR3 is TGTGCCAGCAGCCAGGTAGCTGATACGCAGTATTTT.

A few counts support this clone. This chain uses TRBV6-5 with TRBJ2-1; TRBD2 matches at 13 bases. Per the germline V gene, CDR1 is MNHEY and CDR2 is SVGAGI. The J segment lost 14 bases and the V segment lost 2 bases, leaving 3 bases of the junction unmatched. CDR3 length: 13 residues. The CDR3 reads CASSYPGLAGEFF. The CDR3 DNA reads as TGTGCCAGCAGTTACCCCGGACTAGCGGGAGAGTTCTTC.

The gene calls are TRBV28 and TRBJ2-7, with 12 bases matching TRBD2. The CDR3 is made up of 18 amino acids. In germline, CDR1 is MDHEN, CDR2 SYDVKM. V trimming: 2 bases; J trimming: 3 bases; junction bases outside the gene matches: 11. CDR3 DNA: TGTGCCAGCAGTTTAAGCCCCCCCGGACTAGCGGGAATCTACGAGCAGTACTTC. It specifies CASSLSPPGLAGIYEQYF.

The chain has TRBV19 and TRBJ1-4, with 11 bases lining up with TRBD1. The CDR3 has 18 residues. CDR1 and CDR2 from the germline V gene are LNHDA and SQIVND (reference sequence). The V segment lost 3 bases and the J segment 0 bases; nucleotides outside the gene matches: 6. The CDR3 nucleotides are TGTGCCAGTAGTATCCGTGGACAGGGGGCAGCAACTAATGAAAAACTGTTTTTT. Its protein product is CASSIRGQGAATNEKLFF. Full variable domain (remainder filled in from reference TRBV19 and TRBJ1-4): DGGITQSPKYLFRKEGQNVTLSCEQNLNHDAMYWYRQDPGQGLRLIYYSQIVNDFQKGDIAEGYSVSREKKESFPLTVTSAQKNPTAFYLCASSIRGQGAATNEKLFFGSGTQLSVL.

The chain joins TRBV9 to TRBJ1-1; D unresolved. Germline V gene data show CDR1 as SGDLS and CDR2 as YYNGEE. V was pared by 0 bases and J by 1 base, with 10 bases between. The CDR3 runs 15 residues. The CDR3 protein is CASSVDPDSNTEAFF. Here the CDR3 DNA reads TGTGCCAGCAGCGTAGATCCCGACTCGAACACTGAAGCTTTCTTT.

The chain has TRBV9 and TRBJ1-3; D unclear. Germline V gene lookup returns CDR1 SGDLS and CDR2 YYNGEE. V was trimmed by 4 bases and J by 0 bases, leaving 11 bases between them. The CDR3 has 15 amino acids. CDR3 residues: CASSPNSYSGNTIYF. Here the CDR3 DNA reads TGTGCCAGCAGCCCTAATTCCTACTCTGGAAACACCATATATTTT.

The rearrangement uses TRBV10-3 and TRBJ1-5; 10 bases are shared with TRBD1. Trimming took 2 bases from V and 2 from J; bases not matched to a gene: 9. The CDR3 has 18 amino acids. Germline-derived CDR1 and CDR2 are ENHRY and SYGVKD. CDR3 in amino acids: CAISENGQGGFRNQPQHF. The CDR3 bases are TGTGCCATCAGTGAGAACGGACAGGGGGGGTTCCGCAATCAGCCCCAGCATTTT.